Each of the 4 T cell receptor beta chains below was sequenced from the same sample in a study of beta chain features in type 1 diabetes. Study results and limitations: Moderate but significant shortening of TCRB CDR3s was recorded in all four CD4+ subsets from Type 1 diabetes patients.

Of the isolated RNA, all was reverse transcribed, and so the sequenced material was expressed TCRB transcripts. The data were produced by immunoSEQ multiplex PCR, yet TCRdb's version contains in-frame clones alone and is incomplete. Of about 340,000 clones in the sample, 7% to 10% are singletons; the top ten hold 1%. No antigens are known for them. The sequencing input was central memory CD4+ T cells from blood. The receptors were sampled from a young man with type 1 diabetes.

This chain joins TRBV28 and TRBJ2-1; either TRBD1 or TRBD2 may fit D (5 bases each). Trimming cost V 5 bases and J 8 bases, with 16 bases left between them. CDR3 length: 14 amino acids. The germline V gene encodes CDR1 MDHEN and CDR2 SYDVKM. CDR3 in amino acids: CASSPFVGTDEQFF. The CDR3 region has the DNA TGTGCCAGCAGTCCCTTCGTAGGGACGGATGAGCAGTTCTTC. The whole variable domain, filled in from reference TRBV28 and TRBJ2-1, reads DVKVTQSSRYLVKRTGEKVFLECVQDMDHENMFWYRQDPGLGLRLIYFSYDVKMKEKGDIPEGYSVSREKKERFSLILESASTNQTSMYLCASSPFVGTDEQFFGPGTRLTVL.

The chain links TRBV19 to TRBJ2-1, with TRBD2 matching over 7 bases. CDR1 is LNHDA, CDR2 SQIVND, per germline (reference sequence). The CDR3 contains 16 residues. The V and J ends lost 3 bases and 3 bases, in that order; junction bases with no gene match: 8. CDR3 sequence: CASSIPLAARYNEQFF. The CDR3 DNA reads TGTGCCAGTAGTATCCCCCTAGCGGCGCGCTACAATGAGCAGTTCTTC.

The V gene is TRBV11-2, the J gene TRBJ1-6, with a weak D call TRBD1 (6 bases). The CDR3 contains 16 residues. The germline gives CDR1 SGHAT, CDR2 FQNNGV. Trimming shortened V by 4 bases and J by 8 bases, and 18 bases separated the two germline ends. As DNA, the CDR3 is TGTGCCAGCAGCTCCCTCAAGGGGGGTCGGGATTCACCCCTCCACTTT. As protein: CASSSLKGGRDSPLHF.

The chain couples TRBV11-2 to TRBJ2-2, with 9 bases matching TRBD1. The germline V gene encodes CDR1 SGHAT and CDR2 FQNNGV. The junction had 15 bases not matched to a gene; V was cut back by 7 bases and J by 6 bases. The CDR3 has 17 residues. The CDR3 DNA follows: TGTGCCAGCACCAAACTAATTACAGGGGGCTTCGCCGGGGAGCTGTTTTTT. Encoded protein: CASTKLITGGFAGELFF.